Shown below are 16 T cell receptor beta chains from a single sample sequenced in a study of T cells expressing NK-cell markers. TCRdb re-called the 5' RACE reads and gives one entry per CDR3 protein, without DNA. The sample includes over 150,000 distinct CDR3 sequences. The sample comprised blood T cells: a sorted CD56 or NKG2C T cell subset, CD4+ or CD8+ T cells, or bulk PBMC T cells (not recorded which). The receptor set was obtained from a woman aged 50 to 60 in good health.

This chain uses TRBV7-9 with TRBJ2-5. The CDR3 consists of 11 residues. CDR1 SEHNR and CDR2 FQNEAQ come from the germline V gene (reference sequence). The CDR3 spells CASRAAETQYF.

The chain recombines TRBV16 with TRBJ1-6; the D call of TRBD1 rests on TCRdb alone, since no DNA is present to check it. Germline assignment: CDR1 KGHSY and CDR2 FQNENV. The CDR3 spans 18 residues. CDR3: CASSQSYDGGPGNSPLHF.

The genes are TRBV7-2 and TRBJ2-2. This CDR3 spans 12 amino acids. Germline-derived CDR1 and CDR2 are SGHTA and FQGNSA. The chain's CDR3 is CASSHGTGELFF.

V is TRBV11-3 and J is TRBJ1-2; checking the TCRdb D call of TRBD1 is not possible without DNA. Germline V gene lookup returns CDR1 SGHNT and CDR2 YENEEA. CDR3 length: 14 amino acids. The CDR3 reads CASSSPGQDGGYTF.

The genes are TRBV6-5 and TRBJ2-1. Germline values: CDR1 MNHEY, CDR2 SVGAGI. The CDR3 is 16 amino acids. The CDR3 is CASSYQDGLTYNEQFF.

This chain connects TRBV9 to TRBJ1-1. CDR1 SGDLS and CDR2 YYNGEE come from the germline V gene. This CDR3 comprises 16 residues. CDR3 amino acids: CASSASSRVTNTEAFF. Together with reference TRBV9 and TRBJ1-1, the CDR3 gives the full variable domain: DSGVTQTPKHLITATGQRVTLRCSPRSGDLSVYWYQQSLDQGLQFLIQYYNGEERAKGNILERFSAQQFPDLHSELNLSSLELGDSALYFCASSASSRVTNTEAFFGQGTRLTVV.

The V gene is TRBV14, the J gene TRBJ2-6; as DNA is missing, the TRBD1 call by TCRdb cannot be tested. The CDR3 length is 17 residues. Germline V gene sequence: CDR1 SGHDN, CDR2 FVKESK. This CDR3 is CASSKGRVVFGANVLTF.

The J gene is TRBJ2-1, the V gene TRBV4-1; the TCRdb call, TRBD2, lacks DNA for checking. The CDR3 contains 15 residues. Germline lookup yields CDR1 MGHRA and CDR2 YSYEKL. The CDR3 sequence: CASSPTSGRVGEQFF.

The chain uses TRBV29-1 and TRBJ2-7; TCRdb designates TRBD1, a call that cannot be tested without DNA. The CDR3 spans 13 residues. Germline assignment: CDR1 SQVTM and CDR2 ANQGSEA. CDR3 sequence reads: CSAQTGDGGEQYF.

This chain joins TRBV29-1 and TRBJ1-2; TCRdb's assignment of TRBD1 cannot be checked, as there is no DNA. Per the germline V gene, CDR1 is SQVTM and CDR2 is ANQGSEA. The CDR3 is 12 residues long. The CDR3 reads CSVVGGPYGYTF.

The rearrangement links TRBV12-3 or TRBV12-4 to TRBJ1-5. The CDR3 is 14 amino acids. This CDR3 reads CASSPEPLYQPQHF.

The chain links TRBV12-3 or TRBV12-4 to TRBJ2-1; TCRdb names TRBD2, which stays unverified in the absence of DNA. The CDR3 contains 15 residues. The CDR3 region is CASSLSTGAYNEQFF.

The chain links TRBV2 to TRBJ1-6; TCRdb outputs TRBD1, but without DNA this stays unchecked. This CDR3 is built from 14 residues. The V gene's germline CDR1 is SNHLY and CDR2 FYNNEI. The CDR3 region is CASSVGTGGSPLHF.

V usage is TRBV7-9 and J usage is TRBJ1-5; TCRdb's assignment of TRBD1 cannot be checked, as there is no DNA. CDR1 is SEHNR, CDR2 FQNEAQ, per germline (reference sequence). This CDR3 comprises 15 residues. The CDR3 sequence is CASSFSGGIDQPQHF.

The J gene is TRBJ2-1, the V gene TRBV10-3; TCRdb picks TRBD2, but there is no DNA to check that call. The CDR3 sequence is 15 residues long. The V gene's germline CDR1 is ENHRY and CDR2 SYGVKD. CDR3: CAISESTSGRAVQFF.

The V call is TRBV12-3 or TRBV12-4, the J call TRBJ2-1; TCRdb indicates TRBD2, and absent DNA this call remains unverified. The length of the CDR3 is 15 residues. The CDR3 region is CASSPTSGDYNEQFF.